Listed below are T cell receptor beta chains from one sample, sequenced in a study of blood T cell repertoires in COVID-19. Measured with immunoSEQ multiplex PCR; TCRdb has only the in-frame clones, and not every one. The data show over 250,000 clones, 80% to 90% seen once. What was sequenced was peripheral blood. The receptors come from a woman between 65 and 79 years old with COVID-19, enrolled during active disease. The CDR3 runs from the conserved cysteine through the conserved F or W. Each record gives: J gene, V gene, D gene, clone size, CDR3 DNA, CDR3 protein. D genes are given only for firm matches. Clone size is shown for a subset of rows, as once, few, many or a class of expanded clone.

J: TRBJ2-7
V: TRBV4-1
D: TRBD2
size: NA
DNA: TGCGCCAGCAGCCTCAAAGAAGCGGGAGTCGCCTACGAGCAGTACTTC
CDR3: CASSLKEAGVAYEQYF

J: TRBJ1-2
V: TRBV11-3
D: TRBD1
size: NA
DNA: TGTGCCAGCAGCCTCATGGCAGGGGGCTCGGGCTATGGCTACACCTTC
CDR3: CASSLMAGGSGYGYTF

J: TRBJ2-7
V: TRBV5-5
D: NA
size: NA
DNA: TGTGCCAGCAGCGGAGGACAGTACGAGCAGTACTTC
CDR3: CASSGGQYEQYF

J: TRBJ1-1
V: TRBV11-2
D: NA
size: NA
DNA: TGTGCCAGCAGCTTAGACGCAGGAGGGAGTGAAGCTTTCTTT
CDR3: CASSLDAGGSEAFF

J: TRBJ1-2
V: TRBV9
D: NA
size: NA
DNA: TGTGCCAGCAGCGTCGAGACAGGAGGCTATGGCTACACCTTC
CDR3: CASSVETGGYGYTF

J: TRBJ2-5
V: TRBV11-3
D: NA
size: NA
DNA: TGTGCCAGCAGCTTGGCTAGGGGCGCAGAGACCCAGTACTTC
CDR3: CASSLARGAETQYF

J: TRBJ1-1
V: TRBV19
D: NA
size: NA
DNA: TGTGCCAGTAGTACCCCGGGACACCAGCTGGTATTT
CDR3: CASSTPGHQLVF

J: TRBJ2-2
V: TRBV28
D: NA
size: once
DNA: TGTGCCAGCAGTTATCGGACAGTTGGCGGGGAGCTGTTTTTT
CDR3: CASSYRTVGGELFF

J: TRBJ1-5
V: TRBV12-3/TRBV12-4
D: NA
size: NA
DNA: TGTGCCAGCAGTTTCATCCTCGGTCAGCCCCAGCATTTT
CDR3: CASSFILGQPQHF

J: TRBJ1-2
V: TRBV6-6
D: NA
size: NA
DNA: TGTGCCAGCAGTGCCCAACTGTGGGCAAACTATGGCTACACCTTC
CDR3: CASSAQLWANYGYTF

J: TRBJ1-3
V: TRBV9
D: TRBD1
size: once
DNA: TGTGCCAGCAGCGGACCAGGGGGGTTGTCTGGAAACACCATATATTTT
CDR3: CASSGPGGLSGNTIYF

J: TRBJ1-2
V: TRBV19
D: NA
size: NA
DNA: TGTGCCAGTAGTATAGGTCCAAAGAGCCGAGGCTACACCTTC
CDR3: CASSIGPKSRGYTF

J: TRBJ1-1
V: TRBV6-6
D: NA
size: NA
DNA: TGTGCCAGCACTAGAGAGAGCACTGAAGCTTTCTTT
CDR3: CASTRESTEAFF

J: TRBJ1-4
V: TRBV11-2
D: NA
size: NA
DNA: TGTGCCAGCAGCTTAGACGGGAGGCCCAATGAAAAACTGTTTTTT
CDR3: CASSLDGRPNEKLFF

J: TRBJ1-6
V: TRBV15
D: TRBD1
size: NA
DNA: TGTGCCACCAGCAGAGATCAGGGGGTGGGTTCACCCCTCCACTTT
CDR3: CATSRDQGVGSPLHF

J: TRBJ2-3
V: TRBV5-1
D: NA
size: NA
DNA: TGCGCCAGCAGCTTTGGGACTAGCACAGATACGCAGTATTTT
CDR3: CASSFGTSTDTQYF

J: TRBJ2-3
V: TRBV7-9
D: NA
size: NA
DNA: TGTGCCAGCAGCGAGGGAAGCGGCACAGATACGCAGTATTTT
CDR3: CASSEGSGTDTQYF

J: TRBJ2-1
V: TRBV5-5
D: TRBD1
size: NA
DNA: TGTGCCAGCAGCCCCGATCCGGGACAGGGTCGCAATGAGCAGTTCTTC
CDR3: CASSPDPGQGRNEQFF

J: TRBJ2-7
V: TRBV28
D: TRBD2
size: NA
DNA: TGTGCCAGCAGTTTTTCTACAGCGGGATTCTACGAGCAGTACTTC
CDR3: CASSFSTAGFYEQYF

J: TRBJ1-4
V: TRBV7-9
D: NA
size: NA
DNA: TGTGCCAGCAGCTTAGGGAGGGTTAATGAAAAACTGTTTTTT
CDR3: CASSLGRVNEKLFF

J: TRBJ2-7
V: TRBV7-9
D: TRBD2
size: NA
DNA: TGTGCCAGCAGCTTAGAACTGGCGGGAGATGAGCAGTACTTC
CDR3: CASSLELAGDEQYF

J: TRBJ1-4
V: TRBV29-1
D: NA
size: NA
DNA: TGCAGCGTTGAAGACCGGGGCAGGGGACGGCTGTTTTTT
CDR3: CSVEDRGRGRLFF

J: TRBJ2-3
V: TRBV2
D: NA
size: NA
DNA: TGTGCCAGTCGGAGGGCCACAGATACGCAGTATTTT
CDR3: CASRRATDTQYF

J: TRBJ2-1
V: TRBV4-3
D: TRBD2
size: NA
DNA: TGCGCCAGCAGCCACCGGTATACTAGCGGGTCGAATGAGCAGTTCTTC
CDR3: CASSHRYTSGSNEQFF

J: TRBJ2-7
V: TRBV2
D: TRBD2
size: NA
DNA: TGTGCCAGCAGGACCGGGACTAGCGGGAGTCGGGAGCAGTACTTC
CDR3: CASRTGTSGSREQYF

J: TRBJ1-5
V: TRBV5-1
D: TRBD1
size: many
DNA: TGCGCCAGCAGCTTGGCCGGGACAGGTCATCAGCCCCAGCATTTT
CDR3: CASSLAGTGHQPQHF

J: TRBJ2-5
V: TRBV5-1
D: TRBD1
size: NA
DNA: TGCGCCAGCAGCCCGACAGGGTATCAAGAGACCCAGTACTTC
CDR3: CASSPTGYQETQYF

J: TRBJ2-1
V: TRBV19
D: TRBD2
size: once
DNA: TGTGCCAGTAGTATAGTAGGGACTAGCGACAATGAGCAGTTCTTC
CDR3: CASSIVGTSDNEQFF

J: TRBJ1-3
V: TRBV30
D: TRBD1
size: once
DNA: TGTGCCTGTTCCCCGGGACAGGGGGGAGACACCATATATTTT
CDR3: CACSPGQGGDTIYF

J: TRBJ2-2
V: TRBV7-9
D: NA
size: NA
DNA: TGTGCCAGCAGCTTACTAGGTGTCGGGGAGCTGTTTTTT
CDR3: CASSLLGVGELFF

J: TRBJ2-1
V: TRBV30
D: NA
size: few
DNA: TGTGCCTGGAACTTTATGGGAGGCACAGGCAATGAGCAGTTCTTC
CDR3: CAWNFMGGTGNEQFF

J: TRBJ2-7
V: TRBV5-1
D: TRBD2
size: NA
DNA: TGCGCCAGCAGCTTGGGACTAGCGGCTACCTACGAGCAGTACTTC
CDR3: CASSLGLAATYEQYF

J: TRBJ2-2
V: TRBV12-5
D: TRBD2
size: once
DNA: TGTGCTAGTGGTTTGGGATTAAGCGGGAGTAGAGCCGGGGAGCTGTTTTTT
CDR3: CASGLGLSGSRAGELFF

J: TRBJ1-4
V: TRBV19
D: NA
size: NA
DNA: TGTGCCAGTTCCCCCTCTAAAGGGGGGGGTGAAAAACTGTTTTTT
CDR3: CASSPSKGGGEKLFF

J: TRBJ2-7
V: TRBV6-5
D: TRBD1
size: once
DNA: TGTGCCAGCGGGACAGGTAACACCTACGAGCAGTACTTC
CDR3: CASGTGNTYEQYF

J: TRBJ2-3
V: TRBV4-3
D: NA
size: NA
DNA: TGCGCCAGCAGCCAAGATTCCCAGGGTCTGGCAGATACGCAGTATTTT
CDR3: CASSQDSQGLADTQYF

J: TRBJ2-1
V: TRBV11-3
D: NA
size: NA
DNA: TGTGCCAGCAGCTTAGGCAGGGCAAACTTCTTGGAGCAGTTCTTC
CDR3: CASSLGRANFLEQFF

J: TRBJ1-6
V: TRBV10-3
D: TRBD1
size: NA
DNA: TGTGCCATCAGTGAGCCTATAACAGGGGTCAATTCACCCCTCCACTTT
CDR3: CAISEPITGVNSPLHF

J: TRBJ1-3
V: TRBV6-5
D: NA
size: NA
DNA: TGTGCCAGCATCTACCCGCCAACTGGAAACACCATATATTTT
CDR3: CASIYPPTGNTIYF

J: TRBJ2-7
V: TRBV30
D: NA
size: once
DNA: TGTGCCTGGAGTCGAGGGATTTACGAGCAGTACTTC
CDR3: CAWSRGIYEQYF

J: TRBJ2-2
V: TRBV9
D: NA
size: NA
DNA: TGTGCCAGCAGCGTAGGGTATCTAGCCAACACCGGGGAGCTGTTTTTT
CDR3: CASSVGYLANTGELFF

J: TRBJ1-2
V: TRBV19
D: NA
size: NA
DNA: TGTGCCAGTAGTGAAGGACAGAGACATGGCTACACCTTC
CDR3: CASSEGQRHGYTF

J: TRBJ1-1
V: TRBV7-3
D: NA
size: NA
DNA: TGTGCCAGCAGCTCCCGGGGGGGTGTGAACACTGAAGCTTTCTTT
CDR3: CASSSRGGVNTEAFF

J: TRBJ1-5
V: TRBV28
D: TRBD1
size: NA
DNA: TGTGCCAGCAGTTCGGGACAGGGCCATCAGCCCCAGCATTTT
CDR3: CASSSGQGHQPQHF

J: TRBJ1-6
V: TRBV6-5
D: NA
size: NA
DNA: TGTGCCAGCAGTTACCGGTCACCCCGAGATTCACCCCTCCACTTT
CDR3: CASSYRSPRDSPLHF

J: TRBJ1-1
V: TRBV7-9
D: TRBD1
size: NA
DNA: TGTGCCAGCGGGAAGGGGCAGGGGGGATCTGAAGCTTTCTTT
CDR3: CASGKGQGGSEAFF

J: TRBJ1-5
V: TRBV6-5
D: NA
size: NA
DNA: TGTGCCAGCAGTTACTCCCAGTTCACTCAGCCCCAGCATTTT
CDR3: CASSYSQFTQPQHF

J: TRBJ1-1
V: TRBV20-1
D: NA
size: NA
DNA: TGCAGTGCTCCCATGAACACTGAAGCTTTCTTT
CDR3: CSAPMNTEAFF

J: TRBJ2-1
V: TRBV3-1/TRBV3-2
D: TRBD2
size: NA
DNA: TGTGCCAGCAGCCAAGTCATAGCGGGAGGTGAGCAGTTCTTC
CDR3: CASSQVIAGGEQFF

J: TRBJ1-1
V: TRBV28
D: TRBD1
size: NA
DNA: TGTGCCAGCTCCGGACAGGGTGGTACTGAAGCTTTCTTT
CDR3: CASSGQGGTEAFF

J: TRBJ2-7
V: TRBV30
D: TRBD1
size: NA
DNA: TGTGCCTGGAAGTTCGTGGGACAGGGAAAATACGAGCAGTACTTC
CDR3: CAWKFVGQGKYEQYF

J: TRBJ1-3
V: TRBV30
D: NA
size: NA
DNA: TGTGCCTGGAGTGTTTGGGCAGGGGCCTCTGGAAACACCATATATTTT
CDR3: CAWSVWAGASGNTIYF

J: TRBJ1-5
V: TRBV30
D: TRBD1
size: NA
DNA: TGTGCCTGGAGCGACCGGGACAGGGCGGGACAGCCCCAGCATTTT
CDR3: CAWSDRDRAGQPQHF

J: TRBJ1-1
V: TRBV30
D: TRBD1
size: NA
DNA: TGTGCCTGGAGTACAGGGGGCGAAGCTTTCTTT
CDR3: CAWSTGGEAFF

J: TRBJ2-1
V: TRBV9
D: NA
size: NA
DNA: TGTGCCAGCAGCGTATGGTTTGGGAGCGGAGACTACAATGAGCAGTTCTTC
CDR3: CASSVWFGSGDYNEQFF

J: TRBJ1-5
V: TRBV28
D: TRBD1
size: NA
DNA: TGTGCCAGCAGTATCGGACAGGGGAATCAGCCCCAGCATTTT
CDR3: CASSIGQGNQPQHF

J: TRBJ2-7
V: TRBV3-1/TRBV3-2
D: NA
size: NA
DNA: TGTGCCAGCAGCCAAGGGGACTCGGCGCTCTACGAGCAGTACTTC
CDR3: CASSQGDSALYEQYF